This TCR beta chain was sequenced during a study of T cell changes during pregnancy in multiple sclerosis. The data were produced by immunoSEQ multiplex PCR, yet TCRdb's version contains in-frame clones alone and is incomplete. This table has 39,000 or so clones, less than 95% appearing once. From germline, CDR1 is SGHTA and CDR2 FQGNSA. Between the trimmed V and J ends, which lost 1 base and 3 bases, there was a span of 16 bases. The CDR3 spans 16 residues. The chain has TRBV7-2 and TRBJ2-7; a weak D match, TRBD1 (5 bases). This receptor was identified in a female donor with multiple sclerosis, enrolled in a pregnancy study. Sequences were derived from CD8+ T cells from peripheral blood mononuclear cells, sampled in the first trimester of pregnancy. CDR3 loop: CASSLVGFGRDYEQYF. The CDR3 DNA reads as TGTGCCAGCAGCTTAGTAGGGTTTGGCAGGGACTACGAGCAGTACTTC.